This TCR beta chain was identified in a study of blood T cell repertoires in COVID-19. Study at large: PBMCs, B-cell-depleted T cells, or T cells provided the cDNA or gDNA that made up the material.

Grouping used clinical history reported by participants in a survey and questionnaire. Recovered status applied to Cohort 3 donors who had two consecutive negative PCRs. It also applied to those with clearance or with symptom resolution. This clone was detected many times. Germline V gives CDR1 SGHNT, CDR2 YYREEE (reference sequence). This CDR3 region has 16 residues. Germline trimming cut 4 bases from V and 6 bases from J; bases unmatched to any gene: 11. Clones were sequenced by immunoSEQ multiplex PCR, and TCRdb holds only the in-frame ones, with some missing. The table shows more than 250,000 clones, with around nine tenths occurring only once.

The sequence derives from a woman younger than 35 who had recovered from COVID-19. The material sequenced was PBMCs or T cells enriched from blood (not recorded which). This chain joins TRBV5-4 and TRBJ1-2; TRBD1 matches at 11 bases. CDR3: CASSLPGTGGRDGYTF. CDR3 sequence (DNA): TGTGCCAGCAGCCTCCCCGGGACAGGGGGACGGGATGGCTACACCTTC.